This TCR beta chain was sequenced for a study of cytomegalovirus exposure and HLA in healthy donors. Study at large: In an early release, HLA-typed donors contributed tens of millions of unique TCR sequences.

General study points: Reportedly, fewer N-insertions than the approximately 700-donor mean appeared in an Asian-associated ancestry cluster in a later analysis.

In the PCR, 60 Vbeta and 13 Jbeta primers were used. Sequencing was performed with immunoSEQ multiplex PCR; in TCRdb, only in-frame clones are kept and a portion is missing. The data show 150,000 to 200,000 clones, approximately 75% seen once. A word on this clone: Its antigen remains unidentified.

Germline CDR1 is KGHSH and CDR2 is LQKENI. The CDR3 runs 16 residues. With V trimmed by 0 bases and J by 9 bases, 9 bases remained unmatched. The chain recombines TRBV18 with TRBJ2-1, with 9 bases matching TRBD2. Sequenced material: PBMCs. The receptor was derived from a woman aged 18-30 years in good health and CMV-seronegative. The CDR3 loop reads CASSPPGVAGDGEQFF. The CDR3, as DNA: TGTGCCAGCTCACCACCGGGGGTAGCGGGAGACGGTGAGCAGTTCTTC.